These 15 T cell receptor beta chains came from one sample sequenced in a study of glioma-infiltrating T cells. TCR alpha and beta CDR3 regions were amplified from RNA using iRepertoire nested multiplex PCR. MiXCR, run by TCRdb on the multiplex PCR reads, gives a single entry per CDR3 protein. The table includes about 89,000 distinct CDR3 sequences, about 25% detected once. The sample consisted of glioma tissue, nonneoplastic brain tissue, or PBMCs (not recorded which). All receptors derive from a human donor with low-grade glioma or glioblastoma, undergoing nonglioma brain surgery, or in good health (not recorded which).

The chain uses TRBV7-9 and TRBJ1-2; no definite D call. The CDR3 covers 13 residues. Germline V gene lookup returns CDR1 SEHNR and CDR2 FQNEAQ (reference sequence). Trimming removed 4 bases from V and 5 bases from J, with 11 bases in between. Here the CDR3 reads CASSSIGSYGYTF. The CDR3 nucleotides read TGTGCCAGCAGCTCGATAGGGAGTTATGGCTACACCTTC.

This clonotype was seen at least ten times. The CDR3 protein is CASSGGTTPGKAFF. The DNA of the CDR3 is TGTGCCAGCAGTGGCGGGACAACCCCGGGTAAGGCTTTCTTT. The chain combines TRBV6-1 with TRBJ1-1; weak D call: TRBD1 (6 bases). The V end was cut by 4 bases, the J end by 11 bases, with 20 bases between. The germline gives CDR1 MNHNS, CDR2 SASEGT. This CDR3 has 14 residues.

The gene calls are TRBV27 and TRBJ2-3; 9 nucleotides align to TRBD2. Unmatched junction bases numbered 10, after V lost 3 bases and J lost 0 bases. The CDR3 is made up of 18 amino acids. Germline-derived CDR1 and CDR2 are MNHEY and SMNVEV (reference sequence). CDR3 sequence (DNA): TGTGCCAGCAGTTTCCGACTAGCGGTAACCACTAGCACAGATACGCAGTATTTT. Protein: CASSFRLAVTTSTDTQYF.

This clonotype was observed a handful of times. V gene TRBV30 combines with J gene TRBJ2-7, with TRBD1 identical over 8 bases. After removal of 5 bases from V and 2 bases from J, the junction contained 2 bases not matched to a gene. The CDR3 consists of 12 residues. Germline assignment: CDR1 GTSNPN and CDR2 SVGIG (reference sequence). The CDR3 DNA sequence: TGTGCCTGGGACAGGGGAACCTACGAGCAGTACTTC. As protein: CAWDRGTYEQYF. Full variable domain (missing parts from reference TRBV30 and TRBJ2-7): SQTIHQWPATLVQPVGSPLSLECTVEGTSNPNLYWYRQAAGRGLQLLFYSVGIGQISSEVPQNLSASRPQDRQFILSSKKLLLSDSGFYLCAWDRGTYEQYFGPGTRLTVT.

This clonotype was observed many times. The rearrangement links TRBV20-1 to TRBJ2-7, with unresolved D. There are 17 residues in the CDR3. The V end lost 2 bases, the J end lost 0 bases, and 20 bases lay between the germline ends. CDR1 is DFQATT, CDR2 SNEGSKA, per germline (reference sequence). CDR3 sequence: CSARLPPSGMDSYEQYF. The CDR3 DNA reads TGCAGTGCTAGATTACCCCCCTCTGGGATGGACTCCTACGAGCAGTACTTC.

Note on this clonotype: This may be a read error, as it is one base from a much larger clone. The chain couples TRBV7-2 to TRBJ2-3; possibly TRBD2 for D (5 bases). The CDR3 loop spans 12 amino acids. Germline loops: CDR1 SGHTA, CDR2 FQGNSA. Here the CDR3 reads CASSVVGDTKYF. CDR3 bases: TGTGCCAGCAGCGTGGTCGGGGATACGAAGTATTTT.

Ten or more counts support this clonotype. The chain couples TRBV29-1 to TRBJ2-1; 8 positions agree with TRBD1. Trimming at V came to 5 bases and at J to 12 bases, leaving 6 bases not matched to a gene. This CDR3 is built from 11 residues. Germline V gives CDR1 SQVTM, CDR2 ANQGSEA. For the CDR3, the DNA is TGCAGCGTTCTAGACAGGGGACGGCAGTTCTTC. This gives the protein CSVLDRGRQFF.

This clonotype was seen ten or more times. The CDR3 is CASRGTSGGAWYF. The CDR3 region has the DNA TGTGCCAGCAGGGGGACTAGCGGGGGGGCCTGGTACTTC. The chain links TRBV6-1 to TRBJ2-7; 16 bases fit TRBD2. Trimming took 6 bases from V and 12 from J; bases not matched to a gene: 5. Germline CDR1 and CDR2: MNHNS and SASEGT. The CDR3 extends over 13 amino acids.

The table lists this clonotype with a few counts. The chain is built from TRBV4-2 and TRBJ2-7; D is undetermined. The CDR3 has 14 amino acids. Germline V lookup: CDR1 LGHNA, CDR2 YNFKEQ. V lost 4 bases and J 3 bases, leaving 13 bases between the germline ends. The DNA of the CDR3 is TGTGCCAGCAGCCCGGAGTCGCCGATCTACGAGCAGTACTTC. This sequence encodes CASSPESPIYEQYF.

This chain joins TRBV27 and TRBJ1-2; D is perhaps TRBD1 (5 bases). The germline V and J ends were trimmed by 3 bases and 12 bases, with 17 bases remaining between them. Per the germline V gene, CDR1 is MNHEY and CDR2 is SMNVEV (reference sequence). This CDR3 region has 13 residues. CDR3 protein: CASSLGRNDGDTF. Written as DNA, the CDR3 is TGTGCCAGCAGTTTGGGGCGGAACGATGGAGACACCTTC.

In regard to this clonotype: The CDR3 end shows no conserved phenylalanine or tryptophan, and so a read error is likely. The chain employs TRBV12-5 and TRBJ2-7, with D possibly being TRBD2 (6 bases). CDR3 size: 13 residues. The V and J ends lost 3 bases and 7 bases respectively, with 13 bases between them. Germline CDR1 LGHNT, CDR2 FRNRAP. CDR3 sequence reads: CASGLPPRGEQYL. In nucleotides, the CDR3 is TGTGCTAGTGGTTTACCCCCCCGGGGGGAGCAGTACTTA.

This clonotype was counted ten times or more. CDR3 DNA sequence: TGCAGTGCTAGAGATGGGAGGGGCAATGAGCAGTTCTTC. This gives the protein CSARDGRGNEQFF. This chain joins TRBV20-1 and TRBJ2-1; TRBD2 matches 7 bases. This CDR3 is 13 amino acids long. V shed 0 bases, J shed 6 bases, and the junction held 2 bases outside the gene matches. Germline values: CDR1 DFQATT, CDR2 SNEGSKA (reference sequence).

Ten or more counts support this clonotype. The chain recombines TRBV5-4 with TRBJ1-1, with D possibly being TRBD1 (5 bases). In germline, CDR1 is SGHNT, CDR2 YYREEE (reference sequence). CDR3 length: 15 residues. Trimming stripped 6 bases from V and 4 bases from J, with 19 bases between. CDR3 sequence: CASIKGGGDGTEAFF. As DNA, the CDR3 is TGTGCCAGCATCAAAGGTGGGGGGGACGGCACTGAAGCTTTCTTT.

This clonotype was counted between two and nine times. The V gene is TRBV12-3 or TRBV12-4, the J gene TRBJ1-5, with unresolved D. V was trimmed by 3 bases and J by 6 bases, leaving 12 bases between them. This CDR3 spans 14 amino acids. The CDR3 here is CASSFQQLGQPQHF. CDR3 bases: TGTGCCAGCAGTTTCCAACAGCTAGGTCAGCCCCAGCATTTT.

This clonotype was detected only a few times. V is TRBV14 and J is TRBJ2-2; 7 bases are shared with TRBD1. Trimming removed 4 bases from V and 6 bases from J; junction bases left unmatched: 11. The V gene's germline CDR1 is SGHDN and CDR2 FVKESK. The CDR3 runs 16 residues. The CDR3 region has the DNA TGTGCCAGCAGCCTAAGACAGGGCCAGCTTGCCGGGGAGCTGTTTTTT. Translation gives CASSLRQGQLAGELFF.